A single sample is the source of the 27 T cell receptor beta chains below, sequenced in a study of OX40 agonist ivuxolimab in advanced cancers. Method: immunoSEQ multiplex PCR; TCRdb's copy keeps in-frame clones and lacks some. This table holds 25,000 or so clones, around four fifths found once. The sample here was CD4+ or CD8+ T cells sorted from blood, taken in a trial of the OX40 agonist ivuxolimab. The receptors derive from an adult with an advanced solid tumor such as melanoma, head and neck, liver or kidney cancer.

This chain connects TRBV28 to TRBJ2-5; 10 bases map to TRBD2. The length of the CDR3 is 15 residues. Looked up from germline, CDR1 is MDHEN and CDR2 is SYDVKM. J was trimmed by 2 bases and V by 5 bases; bases with no gene match: 5. CDR3 sequence: CASSGAGGSQETQYF. The CDR3, as DNA: TGTGCCAGCAGTGGAGCGGGGGGGTCTCAAGAGACCCAGTACTTC.

This sequence joins TRBV29-1 and TRBJ2-3, with TRBD2 matching 13 bases. V shed 6 bases, J shed 3 bases, and the junction held 6 bases outside the gene matches. Germline V gene lookup returns CDR1 SQVTM and CDR2 ANQGSEA. This CDR3 has 15 amino acids. In DNA form, the CDR3 reads TGCAGCGTCCGGACTAGCGGGAGTGGGACAGATACGCAGTATTTT. Translating it yields CSVRTSGSGTDTQYF.

This clone was seen only a few times. The chain recombines TRBV6-5 with TRBJ1-5; D gene ambiguous. CDR3 length: 15 residues. Germline lookup yields CDR1 MNHEY and CDR2 SVGAGI. V lost 5 bases and J lost 3, with 14 bases in between. CDR3: CASSPAGSHNQPQHF. Here the CDR3 DNA reads TGTGCCAGCAGTCCCGCGGGGTCCCACAATCAGCCCCAGCATTTT.

In nucleotides, the CDR3 is TGTGCCAGCAGCTTAACCTTGGGTGGGAAGACTGAAGCTTTCTTT. It is translated as CASSLTLGGKTEAFF. The chain is built from TRBV7-2 and TRBJ1-1; D is uncertain. CDR1 is SGHTA and CDR2 is FQGNSA in the germline V gene. The ends were cut back, 2 bases at V and 5 bases at J, with 15 bases in the middle. This CDR3 spans 15 amino acids.

The rearrangement links TRBV19 to TRBJ2-2, with 12 bases aligning to TRBD2. This CDR3 is built from 13 residues. From germline, CDR1 is LNHDA and CDR2 SQIVND (reference sequence). V was clipped by 10 bases and J by 6 bases; unmatched bases: 3. CDR3 protein: CAILAGGSGELFF. CDR3 DNA: TGTGCCATACTAGCGGGGGGCTCCGGGGAGCTGTTTTTT.

V and J are TRBV6-4 and TRBJ2-3; 11 bases align to TRBD2. The junction had 2 bases not matched to a gene; V was cut back by 0 bases and J by 0 bases. Germline V gives CDR1 MRHNA, CDR2 SNTAGT. The CDR3 consists of 17 residues. The CDR3 bases are TGTGCCAGCAGTGACTCCGGACTAGCGGGTAGCACAGATACGCAGTATTTT. It codes for CASSDSGLAGSTDTQYF.

The J gene is TRBJ2-3, the V gene TRBV7-2; TRBD2 is a possible D gene (6 bases). This CDR3 has 16 amino acids. V lost 2 bases and J lost 1, with 13 bases in between. Germline CDR1 is SGHTA and CDR2 is FQGNSA. The CDR3: CASSLIPGGGTDTQYF. In nucleotides, the CDR3 is TGTGCCAGCAGCTTAATCCCGGGCGGGGGCACAGATACGCAGTATTTT. Drawing the rest from reference TRBV7-2 and TRBJ2-3, the complete variable domain is GAGVSQSPSNKVTEKGKDVELRCDPISGHTALYWYRQSLGQGLEFLIYFQGNSAPDKSGLPSDRFSAERTGGSVSTLTIQRTQQEDSAVYLCASSLIPGGGTDTQYFGPGTRLTVL.

The genes are TRBV7-3 and TRBJ2-3; TRBD2 matches 13 bases. Germline V gene lookup returns CDR1 SGHTA and CDR2 FQGTGA. Trimming removed 3 bases from V and 0 bases from J; junction bases left unmatched: 0. CDR3 length: 16 amino acids. The CDR3 protein is CASSLTSGGSTDTQYF. CDR3 in DNA: TGTGCCAGCAGCTTGACTAGCGGGGGGAGCACAGATACGCAGTATTTT.

The V gene is TRBV2, the J gene TRBJ2-2; D is perhaps TRBD1 or TRBD2 (5 bases each). CDR1 and CDR2 (germline): SNHLY, FYNNEI. Between the trimmed V and J ends, which lost 6 bases and 3 bases, there was a span of 11 bases. The CDR3 has 14 residues. CDR3 coding DNA: TGTGCCAGCAGACGCGAGGGGTACACCGGGGAGCTGTTTTTT. It yields the protein CASRREGYTGELFF.

Relative to its sample, this clone is medium-sized. This sequence joins TRBV18 and TRBJ2-7; D possibly corresponds to TRBD1 (5 bases). Trimming shortened V by 3 bases and J by 7 bases, and 10 bases separated the two germline ends. The CDR3 is made up of 12 amino acids. Germline loops: CDR1 KGHSH, CDR2 LQKENI. The CDR3 reads CASSPTEGEQYF. CDR3 in DNA: TGTGCCAGCTCACCGACAGAAGGAGAGCAGTACTTC.

The rearrangement links TRBV28 to TRBJ2-7; 11 positions agree with TRBD1. The CDR3 has 14 amino acids. Germline V CDR1 and CDR2: MDHEN, SYDVKM. J gave up 6 bases and V 3 bases, and 4 bases lay outside the gene matches. The CDR3 spells CASSFEDRGLEQYF. CDR3 DNA sequence: TGTGCCAGCAGTTTTGAGGACAGGGGGCTCGAGCAGTACTTC.

The rearrangement joins TRBV4-2 to TRBJ2-2, with TRBD2 matching over 9 bases. Germline V CDR1 and CDR2: LGHNA, YNFKEQ. This CDR3 has 15 amino acids. V shed 4 bases, J shed 6 bases, and the junction held 6 bases outside the gene matches. Here the CDR3 DNA reads TGTGCCAGCAGCCCCGGGACTAGCAGAGCCGGGGAGCTGTTTTTT. Protein product: CASSPGTSRAGELFF.

The V and J genes are TRBV5-1 and TRBJ1-5; D is uncertain. The CDR3 runs to 15 residues. Germline assignment: CDR1 SGHRS and CDR2 YFSETQ. Trimming took 0 bases from V and 3 from J, leaving 10 bases between them. CDR3 DNA sequence: TGCGCCAGCAGCTTGGGAGGTCGGATCAATCAGCCCCAGCATTTT. Protein: CASSLGGRINQPQHF.

The table lists this clone with a count of one. This chain uses TRBV6-5 with TRBJ2-3; TRBD1 matches 9 bases. Germline V gene data show CDR1 as MNHEY and CDR2 as SVGAGI. This CDR3 spans 14 amino acids. The V segment lost 6 bases and the J segment 2 bases; nucleotides outside the gene matches: 3. CDR3 residues: CASSRDRATDTQYF. The CDR3 DNA reads TGTGCCAGCAGCCGGGACAGGGCCACAGATACGCAGTATTTT.

The chain is built from TRBV6-6 and TRBJ2-1, with D maybe TRBD1 (6 bases). V was cut by 5 bases and J by 5 bases, with 13 bases left in between. Per germline, CDR1 MNHNY and CDR2 SVGAGI (reference sequence). CDR3 length equals 14 residues. The CDR3 here is CASSLRDTNNEQFF. Here the CDR3 DNA reads TGTGCCAGCAGTCTCCGGGACACTAACAATGAGCAGTTCTTC.

The chain is built from TRBV7-2 and TRBJ1-3; D call uncertain. Per the germline V gene, CDR1 is SGHTA and CDR2 is FQGNSA. V lost 5 bases to trimming and J lost 3 bases, with 11 bases between them. The CDR3 is 14 residues long. Written as DNA, the CDR3 is TGTGCCAGCAGCCCCCCCTTCGTTGGAAACACCATATATTTT. The encoded protein is CASSPPFVGNTIYF.

The J gene is TRBJ2-5, the V gene TRBV18; TRBD2 aligns across 10 bases. The CDR3 is 15 residues long. CDR1 KGHSH and CDR2 LQKENI come from the germline V gene. Trimming cost V 3 bases and J 5 bases; bases outside gene matches: 6. DNA of the CDR3: TGTGCCAGCTCACCGCCTAGCGGGAGAAGGGAGACCCAGTACTTC. This translates into CASSPPSGRRETQYF.

The rearrangement joins TRBV6-6 to TRBJ2-1; TRBD2 aligns across 14 bases. The CDR3 runs to 15 residues. CDR1 and CDR2 (germline): MNHNY, SVGAGI (reference sequence). J was trimmed by 6 bases and V by 6 bases; bases with no gene match: 4. This CDR3 is CASRPGTSGGNEQFF. In nucleotides, the CDR3 is TGTGCCAGCAGACCCGGGACTAGCGGGGGCAATGAGCAGTTCTTC.

V gene TRBV5-1 combines with J gene TRBJ2-7, with D perhaps TRBD1 (6 bases). The germline V gene encodes CDR1 SGHRS and CDR2 YFSETQ. Between the trimmed V and J ends, which lost 0 bases and 3 bases, there was a span of 13 bases. The CDR3 consists of 15 residues. CDR3 sequence: CASSLGLGANYEQYF. For the CDR3, the DNA is TGCGCCAGCAGCTTGGGTCTGGGGGCGAACTACGAGCAGTACTTC. Variable domain in full (rest from reference TRBV5-1 and TRBJ2-7): KAGVTQTPRYLIKTRGQQVTLSCSPISGHRSVSWYQQTPGQGLQFLFEYFSETQRNKGNFPGRFSGRQFSNSRSEMNVSTLELGDSALYLCASSLGLGANYEQYFGPGTRLTVT.

This clone occurred a few times. J is TRBJ1-1 and V is TRBV4-3; D is ambiguous. Trimming left V 0 bases short and J 2 bases short, with 10 bases between. The CDR3 runs to 15 residues. The germline V gene encodes CDR1 LGHNA and CDR2 YSLEER. DNA of the CDR3: TGCGCCAGCAGCCAAGATAGGAACAGTAACACTGAAGCTTTCTTT. Translation: CASSQDRNSNTEAFF.

This chain links TRBV14 with TRBJ2-7, with D perhaps being TRBD1 or TRBD2 (5 bases each). This CDR3 has 16 amino acids. The ends were cut back, 3 bases at V and 5 bases at J, with 20 bases in the middle. Germline CDR1 reads SGHDN; CDR2 reads FVKESK. CDR3 in amino acids: CASSQNPRSRGHEQYF. The CDR3 DNA sequence: TGTGCCAGCAGCCAGAACCCCCGGAGCCGGGGCCACGAGCAGTACTTC.

CDR3 sequence reads: CASSLDRGRGSPLHF. The CDR3 DNA is TGTGCCAGCAGCTTAGACAGGGGACGCGGTTCACCCCTCCACTTT. The chain joins TRBV7-9 to TRBJ1-6, with TRBD1 matching over 7 bases. Per the germline V gene, CDR1 is SEHNR and CDR2 is FQNEAQ (reference sequence). This CDR3 spans 15 amino acids. V dropped 1 base and J dropped 9; count of bases not matched to a gene: 6. The whole variable domain, filled in from reference TRBV7-9 and TRBJ1-6, reads DTGVSQNPRHKITKRGQNVTFRCDPISEHNRLYWYRQTLGQGPEFLTYFQNEAQLEKSRLLSDRFSAERPKGSFSTLEIQRTEQGDSAMYLCASSLDRGRGSPLHFGNGTRLTVT.

The CDR3 sequence is CASSLNDVGAYNEQFF. CDR3 in DNA: TGCGCCAGCAGCTTGAATGACGTTGGTGCCTACAATGAGCAGTTCTTC. The V and J genes are TRBV5-1 and TRBJ2-1; D is uncertain. Germline CDR1 and CDR2: SGHRS and YFSETQ. CDR3 length: 16 residues. The germline V and J ends were trimmed by 1 base and 2 bases, with 13 bases remaining between them.

J is TRBJ1-1 and V is TRBV9; TRBD1 matches at 7 bases. The germline gives CDR1 SGDLS, CDR2 YYNGEE. With 0 bases clipped from V and 8 bases from J, the junction kept 7 bases outside the gene matches. The CDR3 runs to 14 residues. The CDR3 region has the DNA TGTGCCAGCAGCGTAGCGGGACAGCCGGGAGAAGCTTTCTTT. It encodes CASSVAGQPGEAFF.

The chain carries TRBV5-8 and TRBJ1-5; a weak D match, TRBD1 (5 bases). Trimming took 2 bases from V and 0 from J, leaving 9 bases between them. Germline lookup yields CDR1 SGHTS and CDR2 YDEGEE. CDR3 length: 15 residues. In nucleotides, the CDR3 is TGTGCCAGCAGCTTAGGAGGGGATAGCAATCAGCCCCAGCATTTT. Translating it yields CASSLGGDSNQPQHF.

The chain joins TRBV19 to TRBJ2-3; D not certain. Trimming pared 0 bases from V and 1 base from J, leaving 8 bases between. CDR3 length: 15 amino acids. Germline CDR1 reads LNHDA; CDR2 reads SQIVND (reference sequence). Here the CDR3 DNA reads TGTGCCAGTAGTATAGAGGCAGGACGCACAGATACGCAGTATTTT. This gives the protein CASSIEAGRTDTQYF.

The V gene is TRBV9, the J gene TRBJ1-3; D remains ambiguous. CDR1 is SGDLS, CDR2 YYNGEE, per germline. The ends were cut back, 4 bases at V and 7 bases at J, with 9 bases in the middle. The CDR3 extends over 12 amino acids. The CDR3 here is CASSSQRNTIYF. CDR3 bases: TGTGCCAGCAGCTCACAACGGAACACCATATATTTT. The entire variable domain, with the rest obtained from reference TRBV9 and TRBJ1-3, is as follows: DSGVTQTPKHLITATGQRVTLRCSPRSGDLSVYWYQQSLDQGLQFLIQYYNGEERAKGNILERFSAQQFPDLHSELNLSSLELGDSALYFCASSSQRNTIYFGEGSWLTVV.